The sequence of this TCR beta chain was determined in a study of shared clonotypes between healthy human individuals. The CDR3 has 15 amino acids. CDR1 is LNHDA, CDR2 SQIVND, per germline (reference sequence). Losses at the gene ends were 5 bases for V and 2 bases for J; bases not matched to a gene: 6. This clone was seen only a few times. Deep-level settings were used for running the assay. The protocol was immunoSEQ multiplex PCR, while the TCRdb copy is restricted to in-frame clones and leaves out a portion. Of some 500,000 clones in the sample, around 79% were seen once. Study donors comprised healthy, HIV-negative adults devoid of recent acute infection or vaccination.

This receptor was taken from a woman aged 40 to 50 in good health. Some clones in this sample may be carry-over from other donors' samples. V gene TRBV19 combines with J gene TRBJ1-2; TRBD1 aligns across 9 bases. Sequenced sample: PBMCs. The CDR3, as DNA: TGTGCCAGTAGTCCTACAGGGGGCGTCAACTATGGCTACACCTTC. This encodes CASSPTGGVNYGYTF.